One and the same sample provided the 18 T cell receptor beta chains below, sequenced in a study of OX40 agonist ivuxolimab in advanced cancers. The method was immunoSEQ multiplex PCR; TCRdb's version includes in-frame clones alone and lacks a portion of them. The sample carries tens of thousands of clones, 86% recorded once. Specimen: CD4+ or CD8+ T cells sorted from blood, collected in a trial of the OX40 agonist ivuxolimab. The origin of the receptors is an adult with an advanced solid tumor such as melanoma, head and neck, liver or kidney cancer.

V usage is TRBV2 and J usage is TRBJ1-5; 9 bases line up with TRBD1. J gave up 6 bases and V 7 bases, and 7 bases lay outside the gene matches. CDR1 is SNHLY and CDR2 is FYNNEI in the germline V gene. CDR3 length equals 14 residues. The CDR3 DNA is TGTGCCAGCAAGGACAGGGGAACTCTTCAGCCCCAGCATTTT. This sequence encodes CASKDRGTLQPQHF. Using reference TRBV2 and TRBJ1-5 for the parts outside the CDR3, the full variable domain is EPEVTQTPSHQVTQMGQEVILRCVPISNHLYFYWYRQILGQKVEFLVSFYNNEISEKSEIFDDQFSVERPDGSNFTLKIRSTKLEDSAMYFCASKDRGTLQPQHFGDGTRLSIL.

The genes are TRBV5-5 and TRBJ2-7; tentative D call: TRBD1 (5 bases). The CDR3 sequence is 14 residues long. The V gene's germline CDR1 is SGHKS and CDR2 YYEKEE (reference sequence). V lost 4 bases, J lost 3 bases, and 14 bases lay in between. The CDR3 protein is CASSQSRQSYEQYF. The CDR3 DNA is TGTGCCAGCAGCCAATCGCGACAGAGCTACGAGCAGTACTTC. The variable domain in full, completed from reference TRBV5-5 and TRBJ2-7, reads DAGVTQSPTHLIKTRGQQVTLRCSPISGHKSVSWYQQVLGQGPQFIFQYYEKEERGRGNFPDRFSARQFPNYSSELNVNALLLGDSALYLCASSQSRQSYEQYFGPGTRLTVT.

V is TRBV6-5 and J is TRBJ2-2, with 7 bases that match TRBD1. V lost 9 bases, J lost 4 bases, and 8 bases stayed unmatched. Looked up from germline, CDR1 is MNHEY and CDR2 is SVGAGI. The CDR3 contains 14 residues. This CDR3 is CARIQGTGTGELFF. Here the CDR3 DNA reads TGTGCCAGAATACAGGGGACGGGCACCGGGGAGCTGTTTTTT.

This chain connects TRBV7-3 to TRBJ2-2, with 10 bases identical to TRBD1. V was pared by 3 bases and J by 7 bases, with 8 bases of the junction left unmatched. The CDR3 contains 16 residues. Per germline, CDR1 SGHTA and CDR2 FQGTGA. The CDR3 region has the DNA TGTGCCAGCAGCTTTTATCCGGGACAGGGGTTCGGGGAGCTGTTTTTT. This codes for CASSFYPGQGFGELFF.

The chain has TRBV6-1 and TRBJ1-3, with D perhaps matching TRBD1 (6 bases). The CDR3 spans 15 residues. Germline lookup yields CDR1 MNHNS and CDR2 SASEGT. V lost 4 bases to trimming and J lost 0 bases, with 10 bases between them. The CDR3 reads CASSVTGHSGNTIYF. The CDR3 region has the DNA TGTGCCAGCAGTGTTACAGGGCACTCTGGAAACACCATATATTTT.

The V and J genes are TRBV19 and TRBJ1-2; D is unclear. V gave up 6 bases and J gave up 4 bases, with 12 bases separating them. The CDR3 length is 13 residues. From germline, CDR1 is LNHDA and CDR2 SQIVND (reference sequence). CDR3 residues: CASSRTDGYGYTF. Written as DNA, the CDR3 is TGTGCCAGTAGCCGGACTGATGGCTATGGCTACACCTTC.

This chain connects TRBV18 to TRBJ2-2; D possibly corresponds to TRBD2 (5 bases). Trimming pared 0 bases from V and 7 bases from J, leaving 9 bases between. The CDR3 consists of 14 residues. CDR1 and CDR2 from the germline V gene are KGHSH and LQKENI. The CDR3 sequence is CASSPPTEVGELFF. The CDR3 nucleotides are TGTGCCAGCTCACCACCGACGGAGGTCGGGGAGCTGTTTTTT.

CDR3 sequence: CASSLAANTEAFF. The CDR3 DNA is TGTGCCAGCAGCTTAGCAGCGAACACTGAAGCTTTCTTT. The chain joins TRBV7-2 to TRBJ1-1; D not resolved. The germline V gene has CDR1 SGHTA and CDR2 FQGNSA. The CDR3 covers 13 residues. V was trimmed by 0 bases and J by 1 base, leaving 3 bases between them.

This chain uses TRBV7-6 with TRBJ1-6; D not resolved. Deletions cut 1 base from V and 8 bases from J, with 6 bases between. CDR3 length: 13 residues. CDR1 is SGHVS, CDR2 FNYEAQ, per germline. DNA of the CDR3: TGTGCCAGCAGCTTAGACGGATATTCACCCCTCCACTTT. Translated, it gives CASSLDGYSPLHF.

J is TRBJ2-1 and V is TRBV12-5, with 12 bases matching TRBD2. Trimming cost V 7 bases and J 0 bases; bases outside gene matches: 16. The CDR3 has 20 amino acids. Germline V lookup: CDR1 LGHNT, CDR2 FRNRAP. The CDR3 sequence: CASALMPLAGGLSSYNEQFF. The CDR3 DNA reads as TGTGCTAGTGCCTTAATGCCACTAGCGGGGGGTTTAAGCTCCTACAATGAGCAGTTCTTC.

In nucleotides, the CDR3 is TGTGCCAGCAGCTCTAGTGGGGCTCGCCCCAATTCACCCCTCCACTTT. Translating it yields CASSSSGARPNSPLHF. The chain is built from TRBV7-2 and TRBJ1-6; weak D call: TRBD1 (5 bases). The CDR3 has 16 residues. Trimming stripped 4 bases from V and 7 bases from J, with 17 bases between. Germline V gene data show CDR1 as SGHTA and CDR2 as FQGNSA.

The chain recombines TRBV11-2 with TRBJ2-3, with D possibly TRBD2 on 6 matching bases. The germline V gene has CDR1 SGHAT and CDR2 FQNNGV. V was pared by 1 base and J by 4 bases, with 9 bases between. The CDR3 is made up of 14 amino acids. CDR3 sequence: CASSLVGGADTQYF. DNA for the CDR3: TGTGCCAGCAGCTTAGTCGGGGGTGCAGATACGCAGTATTTT.

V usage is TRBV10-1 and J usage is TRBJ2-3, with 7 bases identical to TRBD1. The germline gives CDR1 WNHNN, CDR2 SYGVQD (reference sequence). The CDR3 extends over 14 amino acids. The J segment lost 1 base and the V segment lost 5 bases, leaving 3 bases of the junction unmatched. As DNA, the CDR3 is TGCGCCAGCAGTTCCGGACAGGGCACAGATACGCAGTATTTT. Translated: CASSSGQGTDTQYF.

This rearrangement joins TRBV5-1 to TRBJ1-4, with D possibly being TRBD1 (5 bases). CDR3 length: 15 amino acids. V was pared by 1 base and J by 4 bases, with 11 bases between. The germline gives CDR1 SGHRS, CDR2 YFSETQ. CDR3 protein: CASSLMGVFNEKLFF. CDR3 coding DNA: TGCGCCAGCAGCTTGATGGGGGTCTTTAATGAAAAACTGTTTTTT.

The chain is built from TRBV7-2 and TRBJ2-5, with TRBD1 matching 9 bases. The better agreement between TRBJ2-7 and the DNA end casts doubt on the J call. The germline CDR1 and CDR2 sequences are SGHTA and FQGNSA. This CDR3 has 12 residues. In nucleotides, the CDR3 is TGTGCCAGCGGGACAGGGACCTACGAGCAGTACTTC. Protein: CASGTGTYEQYF.

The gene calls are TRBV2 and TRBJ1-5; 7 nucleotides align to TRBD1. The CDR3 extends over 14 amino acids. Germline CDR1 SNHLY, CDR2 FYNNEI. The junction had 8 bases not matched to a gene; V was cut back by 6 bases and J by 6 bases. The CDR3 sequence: CASRSQGVIQPQHF. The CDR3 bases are TGTGCCAGCAGATCTCAGGGGGTTATTCAGCCCCAGCATTTT.

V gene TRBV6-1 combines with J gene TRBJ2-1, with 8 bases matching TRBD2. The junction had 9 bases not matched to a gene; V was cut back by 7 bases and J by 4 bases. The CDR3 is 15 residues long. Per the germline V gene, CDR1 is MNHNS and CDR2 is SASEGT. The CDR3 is CASNFWSGGYNEQFF. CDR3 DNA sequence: TGTGCCAGCAACTTTTGGAGCGGGGGATACAATGAGCAGTTCTTC.

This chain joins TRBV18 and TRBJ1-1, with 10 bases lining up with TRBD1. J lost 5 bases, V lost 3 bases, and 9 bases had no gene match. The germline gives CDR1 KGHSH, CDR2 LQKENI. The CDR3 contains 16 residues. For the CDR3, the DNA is TGTGCCAGCTCACCCCAGGGACAGGGGAGAAGAACTGAAGCTTTCTTT. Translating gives CASSPQGQGRRTEAFF.